Described below is a single TCR beta chain sequence and its context. Its antigen is unknown. This sample stems from a study of cytomegalovirus exposure and HLA in healthy donors. Broader study findings: Whilst most TCR sequences proved rare, a subset of public TCRs occurred across many donors.

V lost 5 bases to trimming and J lost 3 bases; unmatched junction nucleotides: 8. Germline V gene data show CDR1 as SEHNR and CDR2 as FQNEAQ (reference sequence). CDR3 length: 15 amino acids. The PCR used 60 Vbeta and 13 Jbeta primers. The repertoire was sequenced with immunoSEQ multiplex PCR; TCRdb's copy has only in-frame clones and lacks some. Of 70,000 to 100,000 clones listed, approximately 80% are singletons. The receptor's source is a man over 45 in good health and CMV-seropositive. The sequenced sample consisted of PBMCs. The chain uses TRBV7-9 and TRBJ1-2, with TRBD1 matching 8 bases. CDR3 in DNA: TGTGCCAGCAGCCGGGGGACAGGCGGGGACTATGGCTACACCTTC. Its translation is CASSRGTGGDYGYTF.